The rows below give T cell receptor beta chains drawn from one sample of a study of OX40 agonist ivuxolimab in advanced cancers. The protocol was immunoSEQ multiplex PCR, while the TCRdb copy is restricted to in-frame clones and leaves out a portion. The sample holds 65,000 to 70,000 clones, nearly 85% seen once. The sample here was CD4+ or CD8+ T cells sorted from blood, taken in a trial of the OX40 agonist ivuxolimab. These receptor sequences come from an adult with an advanced solid tumor such as melanoma, head and neck, liver or kidney cancer. The CDR3 runs from the conserved cysteine through the conserved F or W. A D gene is named only where the DNA matches it firmly. The size field is filled for only some rows; it gives once, few, many or a size class.

abundance	v_gene	j_gene	d_gene	CDR3aa	CDR3nt
few	TRBV10-3	TRBJ2-7	TRBD1	CATGQGESDEQYF	TGTGCCACCGGACAGGGGGAGTCGGACGAGCAGTACTTC
once	TRBV5-6	TRBJ2-3	TRBD2	CASTTSSGGTDTQYF	TGTGCCAGCACGACCTCTAGCGGAGGCACAGATACGCAGTATTTT
.	TRBV7-2	TRBJ1-1	.	CASSLEWGNTEAFF	TGTGCCAGCAGCTTAGAGTGGGGGAACACTGAAGCTTTCTTT
.	TRBV2	TRBJ1-3	.	CASAPGPGKEGNTIYF	TGTGCCTCAGCGCCGGGACCGGGAAAGGAAGGAAACACCATATATTTT
.	TRBV4-1	TRBJ1-5	.	CASSQEGGPQHF	TGCGCCAGCAGCCAAGAAGGGGGGCCCCAGCATTTT
.	TRBV18	TRBJ1-2	.	CASSPGEGSYGYTF	TGTGCCAGCTCACCTGGGGAGGGTAGCTATGGCTACACCTTC
.	TRBV5-4	TRBJ1-6	TRBD1	CASSMGQGNSPLHF	TGTGCCAGCAGTATGGGACAGGGAAATTCACCCCTCCACTTT
many	TRBV18	TRBJ1-2	.	CASSRTDGYGYTF	TGTGCCAGCTCGCGGACAGATGGCTATGGCTACACCTTC
.	TRBV7-9	TRBJ2-2	.	CASGDKANTGELFF	TGTGCCAGCGGGGACAAAGCGAACACCGGGGAGCTGTTTTTT
few	TRBV11-1	TRBJ1-2	.	CASSEDLISQGRYGYTF	TGTGCCAGCAGTGAAGACCTCATTTCGCAGGGGAGATATGGCTACACCTTC
.	TRBV13	TRBJ2-1	.	CASSIWGGSGEQFF	TGTGCCAGCAGCATTTGGGGGGGCTCGGGTGAGCAGTTCTTC
.	TRBV6-1	TRBJ2-5	TRBD1	CASSKDREETQYF	TGTGCCAGCAGTAAGGACAGGGAAGAGACCCAGTACTTC
.	TRBV2	TRBJ1-5	.	CASSPGGQPQHF	TGTGCCAGCAGTCCGGGGGGTCAGCCCCAGCATTTT
.	TRBV2	TRBJ2-5	TRBD2	CASRSSGAQETQYF	TGTGCCAGCAGGAGTAGCGGGGCACAAGAGACCCAGTACTTC
.	TRBV6-5	TRBJ1-2	.	CASSYSIFPLYGYTF	TGTGCCAGCAGTTACTCGATTTTCCCCCTATATGGCTACACCTTC
.	TRBV14	TRBJ1-3	.	CASSHGKYTIYF	TGTGCCAGCAGCCATGGCAAATACACCATATATTTT
.	TRBV28	TRBJ2-7	TRBD1	CASSPSGQGASEQYF	TGTGCCAGCAGTCCATCGGGACAGGGGGCTTCCGAGCAGTACTTC